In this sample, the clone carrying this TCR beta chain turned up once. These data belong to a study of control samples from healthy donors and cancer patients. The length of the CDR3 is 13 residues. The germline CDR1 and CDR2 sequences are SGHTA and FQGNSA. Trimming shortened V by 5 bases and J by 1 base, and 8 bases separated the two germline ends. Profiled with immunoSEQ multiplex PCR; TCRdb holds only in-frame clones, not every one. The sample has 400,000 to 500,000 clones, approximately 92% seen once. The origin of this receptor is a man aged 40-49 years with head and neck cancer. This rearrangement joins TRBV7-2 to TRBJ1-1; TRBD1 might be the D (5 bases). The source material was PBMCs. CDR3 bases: TGTGCCAGCAGCCCTCAGGGGAACACTGAAGCTTTCTTT. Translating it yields CASSPQGNTEAFF.